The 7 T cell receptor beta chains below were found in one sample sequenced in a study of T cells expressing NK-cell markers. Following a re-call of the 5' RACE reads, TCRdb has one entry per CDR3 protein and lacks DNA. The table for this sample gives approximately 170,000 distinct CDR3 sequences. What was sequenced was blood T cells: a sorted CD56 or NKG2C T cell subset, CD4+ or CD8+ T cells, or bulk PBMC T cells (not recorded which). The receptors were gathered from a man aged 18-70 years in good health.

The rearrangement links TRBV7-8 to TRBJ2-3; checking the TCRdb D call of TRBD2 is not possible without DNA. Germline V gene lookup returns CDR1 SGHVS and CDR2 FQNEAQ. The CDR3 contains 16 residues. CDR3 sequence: CASSLTSGRNTDTQYF.

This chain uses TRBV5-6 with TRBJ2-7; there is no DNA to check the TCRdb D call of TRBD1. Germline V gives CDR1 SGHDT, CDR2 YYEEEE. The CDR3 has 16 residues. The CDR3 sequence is CASSLGTGSGSYEQYF.

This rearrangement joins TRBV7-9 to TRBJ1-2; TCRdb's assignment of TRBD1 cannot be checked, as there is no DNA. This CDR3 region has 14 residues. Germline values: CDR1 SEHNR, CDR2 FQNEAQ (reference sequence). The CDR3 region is CASSLGGRNYGYTF.

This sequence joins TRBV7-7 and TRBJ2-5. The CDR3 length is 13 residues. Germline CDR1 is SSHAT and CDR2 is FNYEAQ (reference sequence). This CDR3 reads CASSLNSQETQYF.

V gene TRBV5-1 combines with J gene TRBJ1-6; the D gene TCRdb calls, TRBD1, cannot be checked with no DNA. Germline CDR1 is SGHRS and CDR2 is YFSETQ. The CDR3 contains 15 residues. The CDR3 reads CASSLSGIGGSPLHF.

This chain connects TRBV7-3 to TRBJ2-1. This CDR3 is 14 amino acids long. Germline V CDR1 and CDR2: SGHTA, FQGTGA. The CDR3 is CASSLIPDANEQFF.

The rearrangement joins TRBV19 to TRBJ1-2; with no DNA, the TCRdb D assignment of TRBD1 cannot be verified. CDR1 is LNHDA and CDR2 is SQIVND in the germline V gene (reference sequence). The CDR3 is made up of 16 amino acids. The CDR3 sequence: CASSTVDNTDNYGYTF.